This paragraph reports one T cell receptor (beta chain). Its antigen remains undetermined. Base quality data are lacking; no much larger clone is found one base away. The germline V gene encodes CDR1 DFQATT and CDR2 SNEGSKA (reference sequence). There are 15 amino acids in the CDR3, from cysteine to phenylalanine inclusive. The entry retains the CDR3 DNA only, 45 bases that are in frame from base 1. Compared with germline, V lacks 0 bases and J lacks 2 bases; bases without a gene match: 2. Libraries were made using 5' RACE. The ligated cDNA was amplified in four rounds of PCR with nested alpha and beta constant region primers together with the SP2 primer. For the blood and skin samples, TCR RNA was reverse transcribed with SuperScript IV using primers for the alpha and beta constant regions. T4 RNA ligase 1 was used to ligate an oligonucleotide containing the Illumina SP2 primer and a UMI to the 3' end of the cDNA. The 12-nucleotide UMI consisted of two random hexamers with an eight-base spacer between the hexamers to prevent hairpin formation. From the second PCR onward, the TCR alpha and beta chain libraries were handled separately, and dual indexing was used for multiplexing. After pooling, the indexed libraries were analyzed by capillary electrophoresis and sequenced on either an Illumina MiSeq or NextSeq. PhiX DNA at roughly 4.5-7.5% was added to the libraries to raise base diversity and improve cluster recognition. Turning to the authors' computational methods: Demultiplexor pulled UMIs out of read 2, joined the UMIs with the TCR sequence from read 1, and separated reads according to sample indices. V and J genes and V-J junctions were identified by Decombinator, and each TCR was assigned a five-part identifier that included V and J deletions. UMIs were used by Collapsinator to correct sequencing errors and PCR amplification heterogeneity, so that a UMI-based abundance was obtained for each TCR. Identifiers were converted to nucleotide sequence by CDR3Translator and translated to amino acids, and CDR3 regions were extracted on the basis of terminal motifs. After normalization to the amount of input RNA, the error-corrected alpha and beta TCR counts from blood and from skin were compared. The public reads were reanalyzed by TCRdb: fastp trimming at Q25, MiXCR alignment, in-frame beta chains only. Rows merge per CDR3 protein into single entries with the most common DNA and genes. The V and J calls and clone size are TCRdb's, not the authors'. The sample profile shows about 32,000 distinct CDR3 sequences; 15% to 20% of them were found once. The top ten clones comprise roughly 2.6% of the sample.

The data were obtained in a study of naive and memory T cell subsets (dated by TCRdb to 2016 to 2017). A note on the overall study: The figure summarizing these samples reported about 10 blood donors, 7 tuberculin skin test biopsies and 3 saline control biopsies. Usually PCR2 was run as a SYBR Green qPCR and stopped at a set threshold, although low-input samples could use end-point PCR (approximately 6 cycles) instead. What the research found in general, with its limitations: The RNA-based method was acknowledged as potentially sensitive to TCR transcript changes with T cell activation and differentiation.

A robust, sensitive protocol for the amplification, sequencing and analysis of TCRs was described in the study, in which 3' ligation of a UMI-containing oligonucleotide to TCR cDNA was used. For whole blood analysis, approximately 2.5 ml of peripheral blood was collected from healthy adult volunteers into Tempus tubes, and RNA was extracted following the manufacturer's instructions. Total RNA was used without cell sorting and was treated with RQ1 DNase before reverse transcription, with a target input of about 1 to 1,100 ng. Skin biopsy and whole blood libraries were made to test pipeline robustness in samples where T cells form a minority population.

The V and J genes are TRBV20-1 and TRBJ2-1; 9 bases in the middle match TRBD2. The clonotype originates from a female donor in good health. The CDR3 corresponds to CSARDPSGAYNEQFF. Here is the DNA: TGCAGTGCTAGAGATCCTAGCGGGGCCTACAATGAGCAGTTCTTC.